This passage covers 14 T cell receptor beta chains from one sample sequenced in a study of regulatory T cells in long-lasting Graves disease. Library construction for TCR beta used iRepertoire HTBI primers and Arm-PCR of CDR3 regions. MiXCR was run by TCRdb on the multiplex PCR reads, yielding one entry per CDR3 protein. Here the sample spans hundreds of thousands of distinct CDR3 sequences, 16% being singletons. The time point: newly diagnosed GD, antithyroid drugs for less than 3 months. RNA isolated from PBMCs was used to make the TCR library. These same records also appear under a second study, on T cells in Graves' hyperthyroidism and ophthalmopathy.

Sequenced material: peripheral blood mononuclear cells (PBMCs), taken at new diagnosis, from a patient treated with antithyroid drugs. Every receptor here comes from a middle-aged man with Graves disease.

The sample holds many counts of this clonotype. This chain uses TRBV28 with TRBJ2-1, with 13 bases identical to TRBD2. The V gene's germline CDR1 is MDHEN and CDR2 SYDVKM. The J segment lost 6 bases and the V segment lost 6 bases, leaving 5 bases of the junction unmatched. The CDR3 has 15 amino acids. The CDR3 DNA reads TGTGCCAGCAGACTAGCGGGGGGGCGATCCAATGAGCAGTTCTTC. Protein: CASRLAGGRSNEQFF.

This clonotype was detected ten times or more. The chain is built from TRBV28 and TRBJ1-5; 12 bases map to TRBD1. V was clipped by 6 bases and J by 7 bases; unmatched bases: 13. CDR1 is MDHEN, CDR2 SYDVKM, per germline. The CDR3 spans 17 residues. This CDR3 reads CASSFDPGQGAGQPQHF. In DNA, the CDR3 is TGTGCCAGCAGCTTCGACCCGGGACAGGGGGCGGGGCAGCCCCAGCATTTT.

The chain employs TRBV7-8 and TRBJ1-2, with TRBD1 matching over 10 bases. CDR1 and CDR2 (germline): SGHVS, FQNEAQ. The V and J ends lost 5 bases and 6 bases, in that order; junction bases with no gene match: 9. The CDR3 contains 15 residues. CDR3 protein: CASSPRTGGIDGYTF. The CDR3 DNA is TGTGCCAGCAGCCCTAGGACAGGGGGAATCGATGGCTACACCTTC.

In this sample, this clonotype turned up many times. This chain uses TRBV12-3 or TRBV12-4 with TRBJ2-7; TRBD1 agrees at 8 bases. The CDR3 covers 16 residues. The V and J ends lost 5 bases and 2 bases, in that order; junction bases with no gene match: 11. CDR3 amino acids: CASSATVGQGPYEQYF. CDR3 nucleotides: TGTGCCAGCAGTGCCACCGTAGGACAGGGCCCCTACGAGCAGTACTTC.

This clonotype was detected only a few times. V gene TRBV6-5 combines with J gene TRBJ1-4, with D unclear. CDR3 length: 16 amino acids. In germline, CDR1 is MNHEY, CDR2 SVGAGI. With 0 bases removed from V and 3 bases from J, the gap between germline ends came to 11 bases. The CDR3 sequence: CASSYSAGFANEKLFF. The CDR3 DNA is TGTGCCAGCAGTTACTCGGCGGGTTTTGCTAATGAAAAACTGTTTTTT.

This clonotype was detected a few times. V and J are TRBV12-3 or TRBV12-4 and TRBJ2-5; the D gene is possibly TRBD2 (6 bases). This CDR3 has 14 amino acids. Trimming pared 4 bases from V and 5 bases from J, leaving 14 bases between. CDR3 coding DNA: TGTGCCAGCAGTTCCCTAGTAGGGAGGGAGACCCAGTACTTC. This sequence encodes CASSSLVGRETQYF.

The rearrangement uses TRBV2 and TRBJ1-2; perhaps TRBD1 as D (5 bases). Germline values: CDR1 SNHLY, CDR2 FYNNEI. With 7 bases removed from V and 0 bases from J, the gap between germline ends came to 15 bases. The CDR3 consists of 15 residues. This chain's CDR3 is CASNEEGAANYGYTF. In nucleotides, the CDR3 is TGTGCCAGCAACGAAGAAGGGGCTGCTAACTATGGCTACACCTTC.

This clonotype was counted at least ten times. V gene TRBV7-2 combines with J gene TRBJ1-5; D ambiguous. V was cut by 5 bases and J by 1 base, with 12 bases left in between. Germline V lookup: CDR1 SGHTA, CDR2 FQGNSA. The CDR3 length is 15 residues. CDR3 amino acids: CASSLGPMSNQPQHF. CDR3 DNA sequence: TGTGCCAGCAGCCTAGGACCGATGAGCAATCAGCCCCAGCATTTT.

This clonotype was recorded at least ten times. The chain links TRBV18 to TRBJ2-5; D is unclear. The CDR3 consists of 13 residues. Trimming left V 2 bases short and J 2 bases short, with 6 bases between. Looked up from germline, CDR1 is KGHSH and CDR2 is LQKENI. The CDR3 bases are TGTGCCAGCTCACCAAGGACGCAAGAGACCCAGTACTTC. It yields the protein CASSPRTQETQYF.

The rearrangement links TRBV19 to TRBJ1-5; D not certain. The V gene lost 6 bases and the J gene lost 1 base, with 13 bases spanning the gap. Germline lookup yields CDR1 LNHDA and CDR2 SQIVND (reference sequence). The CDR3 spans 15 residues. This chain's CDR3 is CASSPTHRSNQPQHF. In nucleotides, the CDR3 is TGTGCCAGTAGCCCCACCCATCGCAGCAATCAGCCCCAGCATTTT.

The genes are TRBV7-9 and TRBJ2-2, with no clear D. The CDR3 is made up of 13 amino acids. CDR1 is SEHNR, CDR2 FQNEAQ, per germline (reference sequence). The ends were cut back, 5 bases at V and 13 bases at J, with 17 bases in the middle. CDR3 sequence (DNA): TGTGCCAGCAGCGCCATGGAGCCCCTAAGGCTGTTTTTT. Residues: CASSAMEPLRLFF.

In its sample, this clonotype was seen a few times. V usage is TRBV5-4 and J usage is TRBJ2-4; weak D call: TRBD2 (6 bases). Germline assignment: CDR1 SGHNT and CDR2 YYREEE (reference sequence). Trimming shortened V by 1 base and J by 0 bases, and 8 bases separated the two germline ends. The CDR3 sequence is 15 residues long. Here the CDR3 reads CASSLSGPAKNIQYF. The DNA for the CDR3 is TGTGCCAGCAGCTTGAGCGGGCCAGCCAAAAACATTCAGTACTTC.

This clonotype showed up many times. The CDR3: CAIRGPDQPQHF. The CDR3 bases are TGTGCCATCAGGGGCCCAGATCAGCCCCAGCATTTT. This chain links TRBV10-3 with TRBJ1-5; D not certain. The V gene's germline CDR1 is ENHRY and CDR2 SYGVKD. The V and J ends lost 6 bases and 5 bases respectively, with 8 bases between them. The length of the CDR3 is 12 residues.

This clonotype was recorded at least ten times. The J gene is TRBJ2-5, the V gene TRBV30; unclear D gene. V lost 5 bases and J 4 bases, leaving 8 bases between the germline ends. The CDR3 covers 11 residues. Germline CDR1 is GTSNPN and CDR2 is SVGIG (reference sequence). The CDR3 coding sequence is TGTGCCTGGGCATTGGGAGAGACCCAGTACTTC. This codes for CAWALGETQYF.